This T cell receptor (beta chain) is drawn from a study of blood T cells in healthy people across ages. The CDR3 spans 14 residues. Germline V gene data show CDR1 as SGHTA and CDR2 as FQGNSA. With 2 bases removed from V and 8 bases from J, the gap between germline ends came to 13 bases. Together with a sample-barcoded 5' primer, a J-beta primer mix was included in a second PCR lasting roughly 6 to 12 cycles. Every sample returned 3 million or more CDR3-containing paired-end reads. Using its own MiXCR run on the 5' RACE reads, TCRdb lists one record per CDR3 protein. Found here are about 720,000 distinct CDR3 sequences, 20% to 25% of them singletons; the top ten hold more than 3%. Another study also made use of these data, one on T cells of mothers and their children. That work adds: The authors used all extracted RNA for cDNA synthesis, at approximately 1.5 ug per 15 ul.

This chain uses TRBV7-2 with TRBJ2-1; possibly TRBD2 for D (6 bases). The sequence derives from a boy younger than 18 in good health. The sample consisted of blood. CDR3 in DNA: TGTGCCAGCAGCTTAATAGCGGCTAATGATGAGCAGTTCTTC. This sequence encodes CASSLIAANDEQFF.